This T cell receptor beta chain was captured in a study of T-cell memory formation after mild COVID-19. Study information: Among the donors, TCR clusters were largely specific to each donor. Study-level points and caveats: Prior to infection, memory already included some responding clones, suggesting cross-reactive memory joined. Researchers report contracting CD4+ clones mostly in CM and EM, with CD8+ clones in EMRA.

Germline V CDR1 and CDR2: MGHDK, SYGVNS. CDR3 size: 15 residues. The V gene end was trimmed by 7 bases and the J gene end by 0 bases; junction bases not matched to a gene: 8. One entry per CDR3 protein, called by TCRdb with MiXCR from the 5' RACE reads. The table has tens of thousands of distinct CDR3 sequences, about 15% seen once. Comments on this clonotype: Its antigen is unidentified.

The chain has TRBV25-1 and TRBJ1-2, with 7 bases matching TRBD1. The receptor was isolated from a man aged 18-30 years who had mild COVID-19 (a few samples of this study predate the infection). Cell type and time point are not known. The sequencing input was PBMCs or a T cell subset sorted from them (not recorded which). The DNA of the CDR3 is TGTGCCAGCACCGAAGGGACAGCCCCTAACTATGGCTACACCTTC. Translation: CASTEGTAPNYGYTF.